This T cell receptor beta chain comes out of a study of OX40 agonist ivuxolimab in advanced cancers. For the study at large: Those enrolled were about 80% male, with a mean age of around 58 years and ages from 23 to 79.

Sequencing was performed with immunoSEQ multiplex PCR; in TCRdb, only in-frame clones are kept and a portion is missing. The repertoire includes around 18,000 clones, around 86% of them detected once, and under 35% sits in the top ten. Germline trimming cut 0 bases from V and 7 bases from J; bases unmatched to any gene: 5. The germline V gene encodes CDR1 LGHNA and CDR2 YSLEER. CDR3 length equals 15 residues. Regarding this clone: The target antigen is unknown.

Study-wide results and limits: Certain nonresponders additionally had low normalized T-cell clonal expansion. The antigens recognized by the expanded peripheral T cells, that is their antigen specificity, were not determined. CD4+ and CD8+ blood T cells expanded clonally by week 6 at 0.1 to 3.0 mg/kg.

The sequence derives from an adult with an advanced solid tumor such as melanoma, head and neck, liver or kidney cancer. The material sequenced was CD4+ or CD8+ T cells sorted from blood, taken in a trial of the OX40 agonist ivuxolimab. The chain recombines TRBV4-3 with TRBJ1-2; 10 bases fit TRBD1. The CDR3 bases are TGCGCCAGCAGCCAAGATTGGGGGACAGGGGTTGGCTACACCTTC. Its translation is CASSQDWGTGVGYTF.